The clone carrying this TCR beta chain was counted many times. Its antigen is unknown. This sample is part of a study of blood T cells in healthy people across ages. Overall study results and limits: Correlation between TCR beta diversity and naive T cell percentage was strong.

Alongside a J-beta primer mix, a sample-barcoded 5' primer served in a second PCR lasting roughly 6 to 11 cycles. From each sample, at least 2.5 million paired-end reads containing CDR3 were obtained. TCRdb reprocessed the 5' RACE reads via MiXCR and lists one record per CDR3 protein. The sample has 1.5 million to 2 million distinct CDR3 sequences; over 25% are singletons. Germline values: CDR1 DFQATT, CDR2 SNEGSKA (reference sequence). With 3 bases removed from V and 1 base from J, the gap between germline ends came to 7 bases. This CDR3 has 12 amino acids. The genes are TRBV20-1 and TRBJ2-7; D is uncertain. The TCR sequence derives from a woman under 40 in good health. Sample: blood. The CDR3 DNA follows: TGCAGTGCTAGTACTTTTTCCTACGAGCAGTACTTC. Its protein is CSASTFSYEQYF.